This T cell receptor beta chain came from a study of T cells in Graves' hyperthyroidism and ophthalmopathy. Findings of the study overall: By a 13 V-J model, ophthalmopathy was set apart from stable hyperthyroidism. The model made its ophthalmopathy prediction, and onset followed a median approximately six months later. Blood shared most expanded thyroid clonotypes above 0.001.

Only a few counts were recorded for this clonotype. The antigen remains unidentified. From germline, CDR1 is LNHDA and CDR2 SQIVND (reference sequence). The V gene lost 5 bases and the J gene lost 4 bases, with 15 bases spanning the gap. The CDR3 spans 15 residues. RNA transcripts yielded amplified TCR beta CDR3 regions. Primed by the HTBI set, a first-round RT-PCR was run on the TCR CDR3. TCRdb processed the multiplex PCR reads anew with MiXCR; each CDR3 protein has one entry. This table has approximately 380,000 distinct CDR3 sequences, 18% appearing once. What was sequenced was blood. The genes are TRBV19 and TRBJ1-5; maybe TRBD1 (5 bases). This clonotype originated in a man between 18 and 29 years old with Graves' ophthalmopathy. The CDR3 spells CASSHGTRSNQPQHF. DNA for the CDR3: TGTGCCAGTAGTCACGGGACTCGGAGTAATCAGCCCCAGCATTTT.